This TCR beta chain was sequenced for a study of CD8+ T cells in alopecia areata. Following RNA extraction, reverse transcription yielded cDNA that acted as the sequencing template. Measured with immunoSEQ multiplex PCR; TCRdb has only the in-frame clones, and not every one. The data contain about 100,000 clones, 50% to 60% of them singletons. Treatment meaning: oral pan-JAK inhibitor, 5-10 mg twice daily. This TCR came from a human donor with alopecia areata. The sequencing here drew on CD8+ T cells sorted from blood, taken between weeks 55 and 65, from a patient treated with tofacitinib.

Here the CDR3 reads CASSQGGSGDEQYF. CDR3 sequence (DNA): TGTGCCAGCAGCCAAGGGGGTAGCGGGGACGAGCAGTACTTC. V usage is TRBV14 and J usage is TRBJ2-7, with TRBD2 identical over 8 bases. Trimming cost V 1 base and J 5 bases; bases outside gene matches: 4. Germline lookup yields CDR1 SGHDN and CDR2 FVKESK. The CDR3 length is 14 residues.